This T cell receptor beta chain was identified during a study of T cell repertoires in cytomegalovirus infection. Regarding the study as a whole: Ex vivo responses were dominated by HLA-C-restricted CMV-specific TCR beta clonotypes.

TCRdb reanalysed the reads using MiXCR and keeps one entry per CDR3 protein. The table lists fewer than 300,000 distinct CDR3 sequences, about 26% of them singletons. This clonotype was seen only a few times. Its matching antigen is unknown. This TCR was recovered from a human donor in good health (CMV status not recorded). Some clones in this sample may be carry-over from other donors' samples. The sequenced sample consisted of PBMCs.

CDR3: CSAPGGAGREQYF. In DNA, the CDR3 is TGCAGTGCCCCGGGGGGGGCCGGGCGCGAGCAGTACTTC. V and J are TRBV20-1 and TRBJ2-7; 8 nucleotides align to TRBD2. The CDR3 is 13 residues long. CDR1 DFQATT and CDR2 SNEGSKA come from the germline V gene (reference sequence). With 6 bases clipped from V and 6 bases from J, the junction kept 10 bases outside the gene matches.